Following are 5 T cell receptor beta chains from one sample sequenced in a study of radiation and T cells in renal cell carcinoma. Time point: baseline pretreatment blood. Documented treatment: 15 Gy SBRT to primary tumor, nephrectomy 4 weeks later. The method was immunoSEQ multiplex PCR; TCRdb's version includes in-frame clones alone and lacks a portion of them. The table shows about 130,000 clones, with about four fifths occurring only once. Sequencing was performed on blood, taken from a patient whose treatment included radiotherapy and nephrectomy. Receptors originate from an older woman with renal cell carcinoma.

The rearrangement joins TRBV7-9 to TRBJ2-3, with 9 bases identical to TRBD1. The CDR3 runs to 15 residues. Germline V CDR1 and CDR2: SEHNR, FQNEAQ (reference sequence). J was trimmed by 4 bases and V by 5 bases; bases with no gene match: 7. This chain's CDR3 is CASSLPGQGSDTQYF. The CDR3, as DNA: TGTGCCAGCAGCCTACCGGGACAGGGATCAGATACGCAGTATTTT.

The chain links TRBV7-2 to TRBJ1-2; 7 bases are a match to TRBD1. The CDR3 length is 16 residues. The J segment lost 2 bases and the V segment lost 1 base, leaving 7 bases of the junction unmatched. CDR1 SGHTA and CDR2 FQGNSA come from the germline V gene. This CDR3 is CASSLEGGRRNYGYTF. In DNA, the CDR3 is TGTGCCAGCAGCTTAGAAGGGGGCAGACGGAACTATGGCTACACCTTC.

This sequence joins TRBV5-4 and TRBJ2-1, with 10 bases matching TRBD2. Germline values: CDR1 SGHNT, CDR2 YYREEE (reference sequence). After removal of 4 bases from V and 6 bases from J, the junction contained 4 bases not matched to a gene. This CDR3 spans 14 amino acids. CDR3 protein: CASSGGLAPNEQFF. The CDR3 DNA reads TGTGCCAGCAGCGGGGGACTAGCGCCCAATGAGCAGTTCTTC. Using reference TRBV5-4 and TRBJ2-1 for the parts outside the CDR3, the full variable domain is ETGVTQSPTHLIKTRGQQVTLRCSSQSGHNTVSWYQQALGQGPQFIFQYYREEENGRGNFPPRFSGLQFPNYSSELNVNALELDDSALYLCASSGGLAPNEQFFGPGTRLTVL.

A note on this clone: One end of the junction does not line up with germline, which may come from a read error. This chain joins TRBV7-7 and TRBJ2-5; the D gene is possibly TRBD2 (7 bases). CDR3 size: 14 residues. CDR1 is SSHAT, CDR2 FNYEAQ, per germline (reference sequence). The CDR3 protein is CASSPSGGWETQYF. CDR3 nucleotide sequence: TGTGCTAGCAGCCCCTCGGGGGGCTGGGAGACCCAGTACTTC.

The chain is built from TRBV6-6 and TRBJ1-3; weak D call: TRBD1 (6 bases). Germline V lookup: CDR1 MNHNY, CDR2 SVGAGI (reference sequence). The CDR3 runs to 15 residues. With 9 bases removed from V and 1 base from J, the gap between germline ends came to 16 bases. CDR3 DNA sequence: TGTGCCAGTAGCCTACCACAGGGATCTGGAAACACCATATATTTT. Protein: CASSLPQGSGNTIYF.